These 22 T cell receptor beta chains came from one sample sequenced in a study of blood T cell repertoires in COVID-19. Generated by immunoSEQ multiplex PCR, the TCRdb table keeps only in-frame clones and is missing some. This table holds 200,000 to 250,000 clones, approximately 75% found once. The specimen was PBMCs or T cells enriched from blood (not recorded which). All receptors derive from a middle-aged man who had recovered from COVID-19.

This chain links TRBV29-1 with TRBJ1-4, with 7 nucleotides matching TRBD1. Germline V CDR1 and CDR2: SQVTM, ANQGSEA. This CDR3 is built from 15 residues. V lost 7 bases and J lost 3; bases outside the gene matches: 11. The CDR3 reads CSAFDRVGSNEKLFF. The CDR3, as DNA: TGCAGCGCCTTTGACAGGGTCGGCTCTAATGAAAAACTGTTTTTT. Based on the CDR3 plus reference TRBV29-1 and TRBJ1-4, the full variable domain is SAVISQKPSRDICQRGTSLTIQCQVDSQVTMMFWYRQQPGQSLTLIATANQGSEATYESGFVIDKFPISRPNLTFSTLTVSNMSPEDSSIYLCSAFDRVGSNEKLFFGSGTQLSVL.

This clone is a singleton in its sample. The chain has TRBV9 and TRBJ2-3, with D possibly TRBD2 on 5 matching bases. The V gene lost 6 bases and the J gene lost 4 bases, with 12 bases spanning the gap. From germline, CDR1 is SGDLS and CDR2 YYNGEE. The length of the CDR3 is 13 residues. The CDR3 sequence: CASKGGAADTQYF. The CDR3 nucleotides are TGTGCCAGCAAAGGAGGTGCCGCAGATACGCAGTATTTT.

The rearrangement joins TRBV5-1 to TRBJ2-5; 7 nucleotides match TRBD1. Germline assignment: CDR1 SGHRS and CDR2 YFSETQ. V lost 3 bases to trimming and J lost 3 bases; unmatched junction nucleotides: 11. This CDR3 has 16 residues. This CDR3 is CASSWRFVQGEETQYF. CDR3 coding DNA: TGCGCCAGCAGCTGGAGGTTTGTCCAGGGGGAAGAGACCCAGTACTTC.

The V gene is TRBV2, the J gene TRBJ2-5; a possible D gene is TRBD2 (6 bases). This CDR3 is 13 amino acids long. CDR1 and CDR2 (germline): SNHLY, FYNNEI. The ends were cut back, 6 bases at V and 5 bases at J, with 13 bases in the middle. Here the CDR3 reads CASSGGKVETQYF. CDR3 in DNA: TGTGCCAGCAGCGGCGGGAAGGTGGAGACCCAGTACTTC.

The chain carries TRBV7-8 and TRBJ2-1, with TRBD1 identical over 9 bases. This CDR3 has 17 amino acids. The germline V gene encodes CDR1 SGHVS and CDR2 FQNEAQ. J gave up 9 bases and V 6 bases, and 18 bases lay outside the gene matches. CDR3 in DNA: TGTGCCAGCAGTTTTCTGCCGGGACAGGGCAATATGGGTGAGCAGTTCTTC. It codes for CASSFLPGQGNMGEQFF.

The V call is TRBV5-6, the J call TRBJ1-5; 7 bases fit TRBD1. The length of the CDR3 is 15 residues. V shed 1 base and J 1 base; nucleotides not matched to a gene: 2. The germline gives CDR1 SGHDT, CDR2 YYEEEE. CDR3 protein: CASSLRGPSNQPQHF. Here the CDR3 DNA reads TGTGCCAGCAGCTTGAGGGGGCCGAGCAATCAGCCCCAGCATTTT.

The CDR3 loop is CASSLSGGGTGELFF. CDR3 coding DNA: TGTGCCAGCAGCTTATCCGGGGGTGGTACCGGGGAGCTGTTTTTT. The rearrangement links TRBV7-3 to TRBJ2-2, with a possible D match to TRBD2 (6 bases). Deletions cut 2 bases from V and 5 bases from J, with 12 bases between. The CDR3 loop spans 15 amino acids. Germline V gene lookup returns CDR1 SGHTA and CDR2 FQGTGA.

This clone was observed a handful of times. This chain connects TRBV10-1 to TRBJ1-1; D gene unclear. V shed 3 bases and J shed 1 base, with 12 bases lying between them. This CDR3 has 15 residues. The germline V gene has CDR1 WNHNN and CDR2 SYGVQD (reference sequence). The CDR3, as DNA: TGCGCCAGCAGTGATGGAGTACTGGGGAACACTGAAGCTTTCTTT. This encodes CASSDGVLGNTEAFF.

The V call is TRBV30, the J call TRBJ2-3, with 10 positions matching TRBD2. The V and J ends lost 1 base and 3 bases, in that order; junction bases with no gene match: 7. This CDR3 is 16 amino acids long. Germline V gene lookup returns CDR1 GTSNPN and CDR2 SVGIG (reference sequence). CDR3 protein: CAWSGPAGGHTDTQYF. The CDR3 nucleotides read TGTGCCTGGAGTGGACCAGCGGGGGGGCATACAGATACGCAGTATTTT.

The chain has TRBV12-3 or TRBV12-4 and TRBJ2-7; TRBD2 might be the D (6 bases). The CDR3 runs 13 residues. Between the trimmed V and J ends, which lost 6 bases and 6 bases, there was a span of 15 bases. The CDR3 DNA follows: TGTGCCAGCAGGCTTACCGGGGGAGGCGAGCAGTACTTC. It is translated as CASRLTGGGEQYF.

This clone occurred once. V and J are TRBV9 and TRBJ1-1; no firm D call. Trimming cost V 3 bases and J 4 bases, with 16 bases left between them. The germline gives CDR1 SGDLS, CDR2 YYNGEE. This CDR3 is 15 amino acids long. CDR3 sequence (DNA): TGTGCCAGCAGCGCTAGCTTAGGAGTTTCCACTGAAGCTTTCTTT. This gives the protein CASSASLGVSTEAFF.

The rearrangement joins TRBV5-1 to TRBJ2-1, with 7 bases that match TRBD1. V lost 7 bases to trimming and J lost 2 bases; unmatched junction nucleotides: 3. Germline CDR1 reads SGHRS; CDR2 reads YFSETQ. The CDR3 contains 13 residues. Written as DNA, the CDR3 is TGCGCCAGCTCTCAGGGGGCCTACAATGAGCAGTTCTTC. This sequence encodes CASSQGAYNEQFF.

The chain joins TRBV7-9 to TRBJ2-5, with D maybe TRBD2 (6 bases). CDR3 length equals 14 residues. Per the germline V gene, CDR1 is SEHNR and CDR2 is FQNEAQ (reference sequence). V shed 1 base and J shed 1 base, with 7 bases lying between them. The CDR3 sequence is CASSLGGVQETQYF. The CDR3 DNA reads as TGTGCCAGCAGCTTAGGGGGGGTCCAAGAGACCCAGTACTTC.

There are a few counts of this clone. The chain combines TRBV9 with TRBJ2-1, with 10 bases fitting TRBD2. With 3 bases clipped from V and 0 bases from J, the junction kept 3 bases outside the gene matches. Germline V CDR1 and CDR2: SGDLS, YYNGEE. The CDR3 has 16 residues. CDR3 protein: CASSAPSGSSYNEQFF. The CDR3 nucleotides are TGTGCCAGCAGCGCCCCTAGCGGGAGCTCCTACAATGAGCAGTTCTTC.

The V call is TRBV5-1, the J call TRBJ1-4; D unclear. V lost 1 base and J lost 0, with 10 bases in between. The germline gives CDR1 SGHRS, CDR2 YFSETQ. This CDR3 spans 16 amino acids. CDR3 sequence: CASSLSPQSTNEKLFF. In DNA, the CDR3 is TGCGCCAGCAGCTTGTCGCCACAATCAACTAATGAAAAACTGTTTTTT.

The rearrangement joins TRBV29-1 to TRBJ1-1; no clear D. V lost 3 bases and J lost 1, with 3 bases in between. The CDR3 consists of 11 residues. Germline assignment: CDR1 SQVTM and CDR2 ANQGSEA. The CDR3 protein is CSVERNTEAFF. As DNA, the CDR3 is TGCAGCGTTGAGAGGAACACTGAAGCTTTCTTT.

The CDR3 reads CASSGQESTDTQYF. The CDR3, as DNA: TGTGCCAGCAGCGGACAGGAGTCCACAGATACGCAGTATTTT. The chain joins TRBV27 to TRBJ2-3; the match to TRBD1 covers 7 bases. J was trimmed by 2 bases and V by 6 bases; bases with no gene match: 5. CDR3 length equals 14 residues. CDR1 is MNHEY and CDR2 is SMNVEV in the germline V gene (reference sequence).

This clone showed up just once. The V gene is TRBV10-1, the J gene TRBJ2-1; 9 positions match TRBD1. Germline CDR1 WNHNN, CDR2 SYGVQD (reference sequence). The CDR3 length is 16 residues. Trimming removed 1 base from V and 7 bases from J; junction bases left unmatched: 8. CDR3 bases: TGCGCCAGCAGTGAGTTAAGAGGGACAGGGACAAATGAGCAGTTCTTC. Its translation: CASSELRGTGTNEQFF.

CDR3: CSASSRGTGVYEQYF. CDR3 nucleotide sequence: TGCAGTGCTAGTTCGAGGGGGACCGGTGTTTACGAGCAGTACTTC. The genes are TRBV20-1 and TRBJ2-7; maybe TRBD1 (6 bases). The CDR3 covers 15 residues. V gave up 3 bases and J gave up 4 bases, with 19 bases separating them. The germline V gene encodes CDR1 DFQATT and CDR2 SNEGSKA (reference sequence).

This clone appeared a few times. The V call is TRBV6-1, the J call TRBJ2-2; D not resolved. Trimming removed 3 bases from V and 1 base from J, with 6 bases in between. CDR1 is MNHNS, CDR2 SASEGT, per germline. The CDR3 spans 14 residues. CDR3 nucleotides: TGTGCCAGCAGTGAGTCAGGGAACACCGGGGAGCTGTTTTTT. Translating gives CASSESGNTGELFF.

The chain combines TRBV5-1 with TRBJ2-5, with 11 positions matching TRBD2. The V gene's germline CDR1 is SGHRS and CDR2 YFSETQ. This CDR3 contains 17 residues. Unmatched junction bases numbered 8, after V lost 2 bases and J lost 2 bases. CDR3 sequence: CASSFGRGTSGQETQYF. The DNA for the CDR3 is TGCGCCAGCAGCTTCGGGCGTGGGACTAGCGGACAAGAGACCCAGTACTTC.

This rearrangement joins TRBV7-2 to TRBJ1-1, with D unresolved. V shed 5 bases and J shed 1 base, with 14 bases lying between them. The germline gives CDR1 SGHTA, CDR2 FQGNSA. CDR3 length: 15 residues. CDR3 protein: CASSLSWSPNTEAFF. CDR3 in DNA: TGTGCCAGCAGCCTTAGTTGGTCCCCGAACACTGAAGCTTTCTTT.